This TCR beta chain was profiled in a study of T-cell memory formation after mild COVID-19. TCRdb reanalysed the 5' RACE reads using MiXCR and keeps one entry per CDR3 protein. The repertoire holds hundreds of thousands of distinct CDR3 sequences, with roughly 18% as singletons. In its sample, this clonotype was seen a few times. Germline V lookup: CDR1 GTSNPN, CDR2 SVGIG (reference sequence). Trimming pared 3 bases from V and 11 bases from J, leaving 17 bases between. The CDR3 totals 13 residues. The sample comprised PBMCs or a T cell subset sorted from them (not recorded which). The receptor comes from an adult woman who had mild COVID-19 (a few samples of this study predate the infection). Cell type and time point are not known. The V gene is TRBV30, the J gene TRBJ2-1; D might be TRBD1 (5 bases). CDR3 residues: CAWSPPGMRKQFF. The CDR3 nucleotides are TGTGCCTGGAGCCCCCCAGGGATGAGAAAGCAGTTCTTC.